Reported below is one T cell receptor beta chain. Its antigen is currently unknown. This entry belongs to a study of cytomegalovirus exposure and HLA in healthy donors. Across the study: Counted in an early data release were roughly 81 million unique TCRs from HLA-typed donors. Notes on the study in general: The analysis excluded some indistinguishable V segments, including TRBV6-2 and TRBV6-3. In a later analysis, TCR association rates varied by HLA locus: DRB1 most, HLA-C fewest. In an earlier analysis, productive rearrangement rates for most beta V segments clustered near 87% or 30%.

CDR1 and CDR2 from the germline V gene are MDHEN and SYDVKM. Trimming removed 6 bases from V and 2 bases from J; junction bases left unmatched: 5. The CDR3 totals 14 residues. In the PCR, 60 Vbeta and 13 Jbeta primers were used. Repertoires were generated with immunoSEQ multiplex PCR, while TCRdb's copy carries only in-frame clones and drops some. The data contain about 120,000 clones, under 90% of them singletons. This rearrangement joins TRBV28 to TRBJ1-2, with 8 bases identical to TRBD1. The sequence was obtained from a female donor in good health and CMV-seropositive. The sample taken for sequencing was PBMCs. Here the CDR3 DNA reads TGTGCCAGCAGCTTGGACAGGGAGAACTATGGCTACACCTTC. This translates into CASSLDRENYGYTF.